This T cell receptor (beta chain) came from a study of T-cell memory formation after mild COVID-19. At the level of the study: The TCR clusters were mostly specific to one donor.

V lost 5 bases and J 0 bases, leaving 11 bases between the germline ends. The CDR3 is 14 residues long. Germline lookup yields CDR1 MNHEY and CDR2 SVGAGI. This clonotype has at least ten counts. TCRdb reanalysed the 5' RACE reads using MiXCR and keeps one entry per CDR3 protein. Altogether roughly 550,000 distinct CDR3 sequences are present, about 20% being singletons, with the ten largest covering around 12%. The chain combines TRBV6-5 with TRBJ2-7; a weak D match, TRBD1 (6 bases). The source is an adult woman who had mild COVID-19 (a few samples of this study predate the infection). Cell type and time point are not known. Sequencing was done on a sample of PBMCs or a T cell subset sorted from them (not recorded which). The CDR3 reads CASSDRRYSYEQYF. The CDR3 nucleotides are TGTGCCAGCAGTGACAGGCGATACTCCTACGAGCAGTACTTC.